The entry below gives a single TCR beta chain sequence along with its context. Its recognized antigen is unknown. No much larger clonotype is one base removed from it; base qualities were not supplied. RNA was extracted with the RNeasy kit and about 0.5 to 1 ug was reverse transcribed using random hexamers. TCR beta CDR3 regions were amplified with the immunoSEQ multiplex PCR assay covering 54 Vbeta and 13 Jbeta segments. Bias from PCR amplification was corrected by using a synthetic template baseline for primer optimization and for computational correction. As for the original processing: Reads were annotated to V, D and J genes per IMGT and analyzed with immunoSEQ Analyzer, keeping only productive sequences. Clonality was computed as one minus Shannon entropy normalized by log2 of the number of productive unique sequences. Public and private clones were assessed among the 100 most prevalent clones of each patient and control. A clone was defined as Susac-specific if it was absent from the healthy and MS cohorts, from over 1,000 published viral clones and from other ImmuneACCESS disease sequences. Through fastp at Q25 and MiXCR, TCRdb rebuilt clones from the public reads, retaining in-frame beta chains. Identical CDR3 proteins give one entry, which carries the most common genes and DNA. These V and J calls are TCRdb output, not the study's own analysis. This sample comprises some 200,000 distinct CDR3 sequences, under 97% of them detected only once. Approximately 0.1% of the sample is held by the ten biggest clonotypes.

The entry originates in a study of CD8 T cells in Susac syndrome (dated by TCRdb to the late 2010s). About the full investigation: Of the Susac syndrome patients who were sequenced, over five had clinically active disease and roughly eight were in clinical remission. Repertoire sequencing was used to test whether CD8+ T cell activation and differentiation in Susac syndrome was antigen driven. At blood withdrawal, Susac syndrome patients were either therapy-naive, taking corticosteroids (in some cases with IVIg as well), or taking IVIg alone.

Counted from cysteine to phenylalanine, this CDR3 has 11 amino acids. The only DNA kept is the CDR3, 33 bases in frame from the first base. The germline V gene encodes CDR1 SQVTM and CDR2 ANQGSEA. V is cut by 4 bases and J by 1 base, and the space between the germline ends is 5 bases. What the study reported, not specific to this receptor: In the CD4+ T cell repertoire of Susac syndrome patients, clonal expansion was not detected. The number of individuals in the TCR sequencing and HLA analysis was recognized as being relatively small.

Peripheral blood CD8+ and CD4+ T cells from healthy donors, Susac syndrome patients and multiple sclerosis patients were profiled by high-throughput TCR beta sequencing. The Susac syndrome patients fulfilled recently defined diagnostic criteria for definite or probable disease. Bulk CD8+ and CD4+ T cells were purified by magnetic negative isolation, while CD8+ TEMRA cells were enriched using FACS. Blood was drawn into EDTA tubes, processed within 24 hours, and PBMCs were isolated by density gradient centrifugation. PBMCs intended for TCR sequencing were cryopreserved in liquid nitrogen and thawed later in a water bath at 37 degrees C. The sorted or isolated CD4+, CD8+ and CD8+ TEMRA cells had a purity of 90% or higher.

The V and J segments used are TRBV29-1 and TRBJ2-7, with no D gene named confidently. The origin of this receptor is a human donor with Susac syndrome. Material for sequencing was CD4+ T cells from PBMCs. Here the CDR3 is given as CSVATSYEQYF. The bases read TGCAGCGTTGCTACTTCCTACGAGCAGTACTTC.